The TCR beta chain under discussion was sequenced for a study of blood T cells in healthy people across ages. General study results and limits: There were more naive CD4+ cells and higher diversity in long-lived donors than in aged donors.

Each individual donor underwent a draw of ten milliliters of peripheral blood. Extraction of total RNA produced a minimum of 5.5 micrograms from each sample. PCR was performed a second time for about 7 to 12 cycles using a sample-barcoded 5' primer and a J-beta primer mix. Every cDNA molecule carried a tag from a template-switch adaptor bearing 12 random nucleotides. TCRdb independently ran MiXCR on the 5' RACE reads; one entry per CDR3 protein. The sample records about 810,000 distinct CDR3 sequences, about 34% being singletons. A remark on this clonotype: The antigen is unknown.

CDR1 is DFQATT, CDR2 SNEGSKA, per germline (reference sequence). V gave up 3 bases and J gave up 8 bases; unmatched junction bases: 2. This CDR3 comprises 13 residues. The chain links TRBV20-1 to TRBJ1-6; 9 positions agree with TRBD1. This receptor was taken from a man in his late teens or twenties in good health. Sequenced material: blood. CDR3 residues: CSASRDRDSPLHF. In DNA, the CDR3 is TGCAGTGCTAGTAGGGACAGGGATTCACCCCTCCACTTT.